This T cell receptor beta chain was identified in a study of T cells in localized non-small cell lung cancer. This clone was seen once. The antigen is unknown. The germline CDR1 and CDR2 sequences are MNHEY and SVGAGI. The CDR3 spans 14 residues. V was pared by 4 bases and J by 7 bases, with 9 bases of the junction left unmatched. Profiling relied on immunoSEQ multiplex PCR, and the TCRdb table lists in-frame clones only, not all of them. The table has 100,000 to 150,000 clones, more than 80% seen once; the top ten hold 1.5% to 2%. Findings and limits, study-wide: Uninvolved neighboring lung showed the greatest T cell clonality, exceeding tumor. Prolonged overall survival went with higher T cell density in the blood. Multi-region tumor sequencing was not done, so intratumor heterogeneity could not be excluded. Within adjacent lung there appeared a median around 55 of the top 100 tumor clones.

The receptor was derived from an older female donor with stage I lung adenocarcinoma. The chain is built from TRBV6-5 and TRBJ1-2; TRBD1 agrees at 7 bases. This material consisted of peripheral blood, taken before any cancer treatment. CDR3 in amino acids: CASSCRQGACGYTF. The CDR3 DNA reads as TGTGCCAGCAGTTGCCGACAGGGAGCTTGTGGCTACACCTTC.